Sequencing of this T cell receptor beta chain was carried out in a study of T cell responses to AZD1222 COVID-19 vaccine. Regarding the study as a whole: Reports say nearly half of spike-specific TCRs go after unmutated variant regions. Clonal diversity may have been underestimated in mostly white British donors. Researchers took repertoire samples only after the peak T cell response had come. Spike-specific TCR breadth and depth went up after people got two AZD1222 doses.

Generated by immunoSEQ multiplex PCR, the TCRdb table keeps only in-frame clones and is missing some. The sample contains 190,000 or so clones, approximately 94% of which appear only once. In regard to this clone: No antigen is known for it.

The CDR3 is 14 amino acids. The germline V gene encodes CDR1 PRHDT and CDR2 FYEKMQ (reference sequence). The ends were cut back, 1 base at V and 2 bases at J, with 5 bases in the middle. The chain joins TRBV13 to TRBJ1-4; D unresolved. The input for sequencing was peripheral blood, taken 28 days after the second AZD1222 dose. This receptor was identified in an adult who received the AZD1222 COVID-19 vaccine. CDR3 sequence: CASSLVGTNEKLFF. CDR3 nucleotides: TGTGCCAGCAGCTTAGTAGGGACTAATGAAAAACTGTTTTTT.